The clone carrying this T cell receptor (beta chain) was picked up a small number of times. Its antigen is unidentified. These data originate in a study of CD8 T cells in ankylosing spondylitis. Study-level findings and limits: Both synovial fluid and blood in reactive arthritis had previously been reported to carry some motif variants. Clones tied to disease were said to be significantly enriched in matched ankylosing spondylitis synovial fluid.

This CDR3 contains 15 residues. Germline V gene data show CDR1 as DFQATT and CDR2 as SNEGSKA (reference sequence). Trimming removed 0 bases at V and 3 bases at J, with 14 bases between. The TCR beta libraries were generated through quantitative 5'-RACE incorporating molecular barcodes. TCRdb itself ran the 5' RACE reads through MiXCR, one entry per CDR3 protein. This table holds about 260,000 distinct CDR3 sequences, 20% found once. The chain links TRBV20-1 to TRBJ2-5; D gene ambiguous. The sequenced sample consisted of blood, either unsorted or a sorted T cell fraction (not recorded which). The receptor's source is a male donor with ankylosing spondylitis or in good health (not recorded which). CDR3 protein: CSARDVSGPKETQYF. The CDR3 bases are TGCAGTGCTAGAGATGTGTCCGGTCCCAAAGAGACCCAGTACTTC.